This TCR beta chain was observed in a study of cytomegalovirus exposure and HLA in healthy donors. At the level of the study: The 100 to 150 validation repertoires and the roughly 670 first-cohort repertoires shared a platform, a later analysis reported.

Using immunoSEQ multiplex PCR, the repertoire was profiled, and TCRdb retains in-frame clones only, with some absent. This table has around 200,000 clones, about 80% appearing once. For this clone: Antigen specificity is unknown.

The study, taken as a whole, reports: With high specificity and sensitivity, the classifier reportedly diagnosed cytomegalovirus status.

Per the germline V gene, CDR1 is SSHAT and CDR2 is FNYEAQ (reference sequence). V lost 5 bases and J lost 3, with 10 bases in between. The CDR3 contains 13 residues. The origin of this receptor is a woman aged 18-29 years in good health and CMV-seropositive. Source material: PBMCs. This chain joins TRBV7-7 and TRBJ2-5, with D possibly matching TRBD2 (5 bases). The CDR3, as DNA: TGTGCCAGCAGCCAGGCCGGGGAAGAGACCCAGTACTTC. Its translation is CASSQAGEETQYF. Full variable domain (outside the CDR3, taken from reference TRBV7-7 and TRBJ2-5): GAGVSQSPRYKVTKRGQDVTLRCDPISSHATLYWYQQALGQGPEFLTYFNYEAQPDKSGLPSDRFSAERPEGSISTLTIQRTEQRDSAMYRCASSQAGEETQYFGPGTRLLVL.